This is a list of T cell receptor beta chains from one sample in a study of blood T cell repertoires in COVID-19. Assay: immunoSEQ multiplex PCR; the TCRdb copy retains only in-frame clones and omits some. The profile covers about 200,000 clones, with 88% appearing a single time and around 1.7% taken by the ten largest. The sample consisted of peripheral blood. The receptor set was obtained from a man aged 18 to 30 with active or convalescent COVID-19. CDR3s include the opening cysteine and the closing phenylalanine or tryptophan. The D gene is left open where the match is weak. A row's size may be missing; if present it is once, few, many or a size class.

V gene: TRBV28
clone size: .
J gene: TRBJ2-6
D gene: TRBD1
CDR3 DNA: TGTGCCAGCAGTTTAGGAGACAGGGCTTGGGTCCTGACTTTC
CDR3 protein: CASSLGDRAWVLTF

V gene: TRBV7-8
clone size: .
J gene: TRBJ2-7
D gene: .
CDR3 DNA: TGTGCCAGCAGCTTAGGAGCAGGGTACTACGAGCAGTACTTC
CDR3 protein: CASSLGAGYYEQYF

V gene: TRBV5-4
clone size: .
J gene: TRBJ1-4
D gene: .
CDR3 DNA: TGTGCCAGCAGCGCGACAGGATTGTCTAATGAAAAACTGTTTTTT
CDR3 protein: CASSATGLSNEKLFF

V gene: TRBV12-3/TRBV12-4
clone size: .
J gene: TRBJ2-3
D gene: .
CDR3 DNA: TGTGCCAGCAGTCTAGCGCGTGATACGCAGTATTTT
CDR3 protein: CASSLARDTQYF

V gene: TRBV2
clone size: once
J gene: TRBJ1-6
D gene: TRBD1
CDR3 DNA: TGTGCCAGCAGGACGAACAGGGGAGCTTCACCCCTCCACTTT
CDR3 protein: CASRTNRGASPLHF

V gene: TRBV12-5
clone size: .
J gene: TRBJ2-1
D gene: TRBD2
CDR3 DNA: TGTGCTAGTGGCACCAAACTAGCGGGGGTTTACAATGAGCAGTTCTTC
CDR3 protein: CASGTKLAGVYNEQFF

V gene: TRBV6-5
clone size: .
J gene: TRBJ1-2
D gene: .
CDR3 DNA: TGTGCCAGCAGTTACTCTTGGCCAGGGACAGGCTACACCTTC
CDR3 protein: CASSYSWPGTGYTF

V gene: TRBV6-5
clone size: .
J gene: TRBJ1-5
D gene: TRBD1
CDR3 DNA: TGTGCCAGCATAAAGGGACAGTTCAATCAGCCCCAGCATTTT
CDR3 protein: CASIKGQFNQPQHF

V gene: TRBV19
clone size: .
J gene: TRBJ2-1
D gene: .
CDR3 DNA: TGTGCCATCGCGAGCGGCCCCTACAATGAGCAGTTCTTC
CDR3 protein: CAIASGPYNEQFF

V gene: TRBV29-1
clone size: .
J gene: TRBJ1-5
D gene: .
CDR3 DNA: TGCAGCGTTGAAGATCAGCAGGGGACGCCCCAGCATTTT
CDR3 protein: CSVEDQQGTPQHF

V gene: TRBV12-3/TRBV12-4
clone size: .
J gene: TRBJ1-2
D gene: .
CDR3 DNA: TGTGCCAGCAGAGGAGGACAGCCTCGCTACACCTTC
CDR3 protein: CASRGGQPRYTF

V gene: TRBV7-9
clone size: .
J gene: TRBJ1-2
D gene: TRBD1
CDR3 DNA: TGTGCCAGCACCCTTCCGGGACAGGGCTACACCTTC
CDR3 protein: CASTLPGQGYTF

V gene: TRBV25-1
clone size: .
J gene: TRBJ1-2
D gene: .
CDR3 DNA: TGTGCCAGCAGTTTGAGACAGGAATATGGCTACACCTTC
CDR3 protein: CASSLRQEYGYTF

V gene: TRBV6-6
clone size: .
J gene: TRBJ2-7
D gene: TRBD2
CDR3 DNA: TGTGCCAGCAGGGCTAGCGGGACTTACGAGCAGTACTTC
CDR3 protein: CASRASGTYEQYF

V gene: TRBV7-9
clone size: .
J gene: TRBJ1-5
D gene: .
CDR3 DNA: TGTGCCAGCAGCTTCGACGGCGGAGGCAATCAGCCCCAGCATTTT
CDR3 protein: CASSFDGGGNQPQHF

V gene: TRBV18
clone size: .
J gene: TRBJ2-5
D gene: .
CDR3 DNA: TGTGCCAGCTCACCACCTTTAGCCTTAGAGACCCAGTACTTC
CDR3 protein: CASSPPLALETQYF

V gene: TRBV27
clone size: .
J gene: TRBJ2-3
D gene: .
CDR3 DNA: TGTGCCTCCCGGGATCTAAGCACAGATACGCAGTATTTT
CDR3 protein: CASRDLSTDTQYF

V gene: TRBV18
clone size: .
J gene: TRBJ2-1
D gene: .
CDR3 DNA: TGTGCCAGCTCACCAATGAGGGGAGGTGAGCAGTTCTTC
CDR3 protein: CASSPMRGGEQFF

V gene: TRBV28
clone size: .
J gene: TRBJ1-5
D gene: .
CDR3 DNA: TGTGCCAGCACTAACGGCAATCAGCCCCAGCATTTT
CDR3 protein: CASTNGNQPQHF

V gene: TRBV6-1
clone size: .
J gene: TRBJ1-2
D gene: .
CDR3 DNA: TGTGCCAGCAGTGAAGCGGAAGGAGTTACCTATGGCTACACCTTC
CDR3 protein: CASSEAEGVTYGYTF

V gene: TRBV19
clone size: .
J gene: TRBJ2-1
D gene: TRBD1
CDR3 DNA: TGTGCCAGTAGTGGAACAGGGGAGACCTACAATGAGCAGTTCTTC
CDR3 protein: CASSGTGETYNEQFF

V gene: TRBV5-4
clone size: .
J gene: TRBJ2-7
D gene: TRBD1
CDR3 DNA: TGTGCCAGCAGCTTGGGACAGGGAGCGATCTACGAGCAGTACTTC
CDR3 protein: CASSLGQGAIYEQYF

V gene: TRBV7-9
clone size: .
J gene: TRBJ2-7
D gene: .
CDR3 DNA: TGTGCCAGCAGCACAGGGTTCGGGTACGAGCAGTACTTC
CDR3 protein: CASSTGFGYEQYF

V gene: TRBV6-5
clone size: .
J gene: TRBJ1-1
D gene: .
CDR3 DNA: TGTGCCAGCTTAAAGGGGGCTGAAGCTTTCTTT
CDR3 protein: CASLKGAEAFF

V gene: TRBV6-5
clone size: .
J gene: TRBJ2-7
D gene: TRBD2
CDR3 DNA: TGTGCCAGCAGTTCCGGGACTAGCGGTCGCTACGAGCAGTACTTC
CDR3 protein: CASSSGTSGRYEQYF

V gene: TRBV29-1
clone size: .
J gene: TRBJ2-2
D gene: TRBD1
CDR3 DNA: TGCAGCGTGCCAGGGGGCTCGGTCCCCGGGGAGCTGTTTTTT
CDR3 protein: CSVPGGSVPGELFF

V gene: TRBV7-2
clone size: .
J gene: TRBJ1-2
D gene: .
CDR3 DNA: TGTGCCAGCAGCACTTCGCGACAGGTTTATGGCTACACCTTC
CDR3 protein: CASSTSRQVYGYTF

V gene: TRBV5-4
clone size: .
J gene: TRBJ2-5
D gene: TRBD1
CDR3 DNA: TGTGCCAGCAGCTATTCGACAGGGCAACAAGAGACCCAGTACTTC
CDR3 protein: CASSYSTGQQETQYF

V gene: TRBV11-2
clone size: .
J gene: TRBJ1-6
D gene: .
CDR3 DNA: TGTGCCAGCAGCTTATATCAGGGTGTCGGGTCACCCCTCCACTTT
CDR3 protein: CASSLYQGVGSPLHF

V gene: TRBV24-1
clone size: .
J gene: TRBJ1-1
D gene: .
CDR3 DNA: TGTGCCACCAGTGATTTGGGCATAATGAACACTGAAGCTTTCTTT
CDR3 protein: CATSDLGIMNTEAFF

V gene: TRBV10-2
clone size: .
J gene: TRBJ2-7
D gene: TRBD1
CDR3 DNA: TGCGCCAGCAGTGACTCCGGGGGACAGGAATACTACGAGCAGTACTTC
CDR3 protein: CASSDSGGQEYYEQYF

V gene: TRBV15
clone size: .
J gene: TRBJ2-5
D gene: TRBD1
CDR3 DNA: TGTGCCACCAGCAGATACAGAGGGGGCGAGGAACAAGAGACCCAGTACTTC
CDR3 protein: CATSRYRGGEEQETQYF

V gene: TRBV12-3/TRBV12-4
clone size: .
J gene: TRBJ1-3
D gene: .
CDR3 DNA: TGTGCCAGCAGCACAGGGTCTGGAAACACCATATATTTT
CDR3 protein: CASSTGSGNTIYF

V gene: TRBV2
clone size: .
J gene: TRBJ2-2
D gene: .
CDR3 DNA: TGTGCCAGCAGTTTTGGGAGGAACACCGGGGAGCTGTTTTTT
CDR3 protein: CASSFGRNTGELFF

V gene: TRBV12-5
clone size: once
J gene: TRBJ2-3
D gene: .
CDR3 DNA: TGTGCTAGCGCTATAGAACCCACAGATACGCAGTATTTT
CDR3 protein: CASAIEPTDTQYF

V gene: TRBV30
clone size: .
J gene: TRBJ2-7
D gene: TRBD2
CDR3 DNA: TGTGCCTGGAGTCGCGGATACGGACTAGCGGGCGAGCAGTACTTC
CDR3 protein: CAWSRGYGLAGEQYF

V gene: TRBV7-9
clone size: .
J gene: TRBJ1-4
D gene: TRBD1
CDR3 DNA: TGTGCCAGCAGTTCGCCAAAACAGGGGGCGCGTGAAAAACTGTTTTTT
CDR3 protein: CASSSPKQGAREKLFF

V gene: TRBV6-4
clone size: .
J gene: TRBJ2-2
D gene: TRBD1
CDR3 DNA: TGTGCCAGCAGTGATGGGACAGGGGGCACCGGGGAGCTGTTTTTT
CDR3 protein: CASSDGTGGTGELFF

V gene: TRBV29-1
clone size: .
J gene: TRBJ2-7
D gene: TRBD1
CDR3 DNA: TGCAGCGTGAAGAGGACAGGGGAGTCCTACGAGCAGTACTTC
CDR3 protein: CSVKRTGESYEQYF

V gene: TRBV28
clone size: .
J gene: TRBJ1-2
D gene: TRBD1
CDR3 DNA: TGTGCCAGCACCGACGCAGGACAGGGAGGCGGCTACACCTTC
CDR3 protein: CASTDAGQGGGYTF

V gene: TRBV18
clone size: .
J gene: TRBJ1-3
D gene: .
CDR3 DNA: TGTGCCAGCTCACCACATCCCCCCCAGGGTCCAGCTGGAAACACCATATATTTT
CDR3 protein: CASSPHPPQGPAGNTIYF

V gene: TRBV13
clone size: .
J gene: TRBJ2-7
D gene: .
CDR3 DNA: TGTGCCAGCAGCTTATTGGGGAGCGAGCAGTACTTC
CDR3 protein: CASSLLGSEQYF

V gene: TRBV5-4
clone size: .
J gene: TRBJ1-6
D gene: .
CDR3 DNA: TGTGCCAGCAGCTTAGGGGGGGCGTTCGGTTCCTATAATTCACCCCTCCACTTT
CDR3 protein: CASSLGGAFGSYNSPLHF

V gene: TRBV30
clone size: .
J gene: TRBJ1-1
D gene: TRBD1
CDR3 DNA: TGTGCCTGGACCGGGACAGGGGGCTTCACTGAAGCTTTCTTT
CDR3 protein: CAWTGTGGFTEAFF

V gene: TRBV27
clone size: .
J gene: TRBJ1-2
D gene: .
CDR3 DNA: TGTGCCAGCAGTTTATCATTTAGGGGGAATAATGGCTACACCTTC
CDR3 protein: CASSLSFRGNNGYTF

V gene: TRBV21-1
clone size: .
J gene: TRBJ1-2
D gene: .
CDR3 DNA: TGTGCCAGCAGCAAAACACACCCAAACTATGGCTACACCTTC
CDR3 protein: CASSKTHPNYGYTF

V gene: TRBV28
clone size: few
J gene: TRBJ2-1
D gene: TRBD1
CDR3 DNA: TGTGCCAGCAGTTTAGGACAGGGATTAGTTAATGAGCAGTTCTTC
CDR3 protein: CASSLGQGLVNEQFF

V gene: TRBV7-3
clone size: .
J gene: TRBJ1-2
D gene: TRBD1
CDR3 DNA: TGTGCCAGCAGCTTAAGGGACAGGTCGGACTATGGCTACACCTTC
CDR3 protein: CASSLRDRSDYGYTF

V gene: TRBV30
clone size: .
J gene: TRBJ1-3
D gene: TRBD1
CDR3 DNA: TGTGCCTGGAGTCGGGACAGGGCTGGAAACACCATATATTTT
CDR3 protein: CAWSRDRAGNTIYF